Described below is a single T cell receptor (beta chain) sequence and its context. The CDR3 has 14 residues. Trimming pared 4 bases from V and 7 bases from J, leaving 14 bases between. Germline values: CDR1 MNHNY, CDR2 SVGAGI (reference sequence). The source of the sample is a study of shared T cell receptors in the human thymus. The method was immunoSEQ multiplex PCR; TCRdb's version includes in-frame clones alone and lacks a portion of them. This sample has over 650,000 clones; around 87% occur once, and the top ten carry roughly 0.0089%. This same sample was also part of a study on human thymus T cells. This second report adds: Thymic samples were excised during corrective heart operations.

The material sequenced was thymocytes. V gene TRBV6-6 combines with J gene TRBJ1-5; weak D call: TRBD1 (6 bases). The clonotype originates from a boy in the first two years of life with a congenital heart defect. CDR3 sequence (DNA): TGTGCCAGCAGTTTCCGGGACACACGACAGCCCCAGCATTTT. Translating it yields CASSFRDTRQPQHF.